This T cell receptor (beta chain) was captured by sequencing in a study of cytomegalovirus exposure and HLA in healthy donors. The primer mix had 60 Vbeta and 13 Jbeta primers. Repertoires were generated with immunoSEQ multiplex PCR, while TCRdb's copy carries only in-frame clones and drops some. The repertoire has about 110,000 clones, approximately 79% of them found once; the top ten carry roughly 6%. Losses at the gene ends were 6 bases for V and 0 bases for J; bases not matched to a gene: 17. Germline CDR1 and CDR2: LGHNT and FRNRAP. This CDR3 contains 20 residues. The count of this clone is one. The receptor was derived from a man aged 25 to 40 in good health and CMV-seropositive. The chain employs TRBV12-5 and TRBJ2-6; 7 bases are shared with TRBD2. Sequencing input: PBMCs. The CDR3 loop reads CASGLTSNPGLSSGANVLTF. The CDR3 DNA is TGTGCTAGTGGCCTTACCTCTAATCCGGGACTAAGCTCTGGGGCCAACGTCCTGACTTTC.